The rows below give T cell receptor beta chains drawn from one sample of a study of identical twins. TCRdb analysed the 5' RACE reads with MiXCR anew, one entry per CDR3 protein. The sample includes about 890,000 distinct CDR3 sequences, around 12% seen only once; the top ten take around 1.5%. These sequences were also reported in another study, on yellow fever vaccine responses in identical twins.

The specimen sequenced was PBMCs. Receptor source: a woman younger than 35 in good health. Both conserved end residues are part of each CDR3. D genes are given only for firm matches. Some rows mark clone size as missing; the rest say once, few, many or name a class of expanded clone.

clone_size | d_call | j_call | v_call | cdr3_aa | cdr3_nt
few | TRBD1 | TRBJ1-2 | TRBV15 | CATSAPGGEGYTF | TGTGCCACCAGCGCCCCAGGGGGCGAAGGCTACACCTTC
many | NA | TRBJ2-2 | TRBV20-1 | CSARSRGGGTGELFF | TGCAGTGCTAGATCCCGGGGAGGGGGCACCGGGGAGCTGTTTTTT
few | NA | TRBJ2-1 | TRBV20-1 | CSAPPEGVYNEQFF | TGCAGTGCCCCTCCGGAGGGGGTGTACAATGAGCAGTTCTTC
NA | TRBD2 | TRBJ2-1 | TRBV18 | CASSPAAVGGGYNEQFF | TGTGCCAGCTCACCAGCCGCGGTAGGCGGGGGATACAATGAGCAGTTCTTC
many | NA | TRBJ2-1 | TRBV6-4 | CASSAEQGYNEQFF | TGTGCCAGCAGTGCGGAACAGGGCTACAATGAGCAGTTCTTC
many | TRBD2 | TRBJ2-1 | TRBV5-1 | CASSLASGYYNEQFF | TGCGCCAGCAGCTTGGCTAGCGGCTACTACAATGAGCAGTTCTTC
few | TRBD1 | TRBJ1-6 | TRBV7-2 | CASSSGQGANF | TGTGCCAGCAGCTCGGGACAGGGGGCAAACTTT
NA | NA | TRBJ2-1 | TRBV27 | CASSLITREKRYNEQFF | TGTGCCAGCAGTTTGATCACCCGGGAGAAGAGGTACAATGAGCAGTTCTTC
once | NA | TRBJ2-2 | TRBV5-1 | CASSLCATENTGELFF | TGCGCCAGCAGCTTGTGTGCGACAGAGAACACCGGGGAGCTGTTTTTT
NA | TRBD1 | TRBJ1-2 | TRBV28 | CASSSTPGTGGNYGYTF | TGTGCCAGCAGTTCGACCCCCGGGACAGGGGGCAACTATGGCTACACCTTC
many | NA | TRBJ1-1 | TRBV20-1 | CSARDVWNTEAFF | TGCAGTGCTAGAGATGTTTGGAACACTGAAGCTTTCTTT
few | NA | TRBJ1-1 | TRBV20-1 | CSARLKGRANTEAFF | TGCAGTGCTCGACTTAAGGGACGAGCGAACACTGAAGCTTTCTTT
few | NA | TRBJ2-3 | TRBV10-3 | CAISGLPDTQYF | TGTGCCATCAGCGGACTCCCAGATACGCAGTATTTT
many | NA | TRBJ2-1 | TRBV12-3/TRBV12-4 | CASSNTGTYNEQFF | TGTGCCAGCAGTAATACAGGGACCTACAATGAGCAGTTCTTC
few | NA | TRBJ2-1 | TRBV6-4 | CASSDFQGNEQFF | TGTGCCAGCAGTGATTTTCAGGGTAATGAGCAGTTCTTC
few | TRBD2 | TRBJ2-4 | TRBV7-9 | CASSLAGRDIQYF | TGTGCCAGCAGTTTGGCAGGGAGGGACATTCAGTACTTC
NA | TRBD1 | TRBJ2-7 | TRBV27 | CASSPRQVRGPHEQYF | TGTGCCAGCAGCCCCCGCCAGGTCAGGGGGCCCCACGAGCAGTACTTC
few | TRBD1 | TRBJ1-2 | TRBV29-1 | CSIVGTGTGYTF | TGCAGCATTGTCGGGACAGGCACAGGCTACACCTTC
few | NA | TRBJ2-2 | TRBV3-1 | CASLRRTGNTGELFF | TGTGCCAGCCTTCGGCGGACTGGGAACACCGGGGAGCTGTTTTTT
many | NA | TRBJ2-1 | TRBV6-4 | CASSETAGSYNEQFF | TGTGCCAGCAGTGAGACGGCAGGATCTTACAATGAGCAGTTCTTC
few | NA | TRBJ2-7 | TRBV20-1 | CSARPSRLAVSYEQYF | TGCAGTGCTAGACCATCGCGGCTAGCCGTCTCCTACGAGCAGTACTTC
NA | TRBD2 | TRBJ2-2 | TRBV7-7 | CATGTTRSGELFF | TGTGCCACCGGGACTACCCGGTCCGGGGAGCTGTTTTTT
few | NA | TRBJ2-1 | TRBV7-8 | CASSSSVFSYNEQFF | TGTGCCAGCAGCTCTAGCGTATTCTCCTACAATGAGCAGTTCTTC
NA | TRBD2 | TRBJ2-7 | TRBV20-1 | CSAEDIAGGTSYEQYF | TGCAGTGCTGAAGACATAGCGGGAGGGACCTCCTACGAGCAGTACTTC
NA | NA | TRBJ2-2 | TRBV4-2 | CASSQVEQSRSTGELFF | TGTGCCAGCAGCCAAGTTGAGCAAAGCCGTTCCACCGGGGAGCTGTTTTTT
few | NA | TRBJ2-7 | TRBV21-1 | CASSNVRGEYEQYF | TGTGCCAGCAGCAACGTCAGGGGGGAATACGAGCAGTACTTC
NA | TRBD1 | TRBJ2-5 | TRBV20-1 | CSAIRYGTAGETQYF | TGCAGTGCTATCCGCTATGGGACAGCCGGGGAGACCCAGTACTTC